This entry describes one TCR beta chain. Germline V gene sequence: CDR1 SGDLS, CDR2 YYNGEE. The J segment lost 4 bases and the V segment lost 3 bases, leaving 8 bases of the junction unmatched. The CDR3 has 16 residues. The record originates from a study of blood T cell repertoires in COVID-19. Study-wide background: The samples span acute and convalescent COVID-19 from the United States, Italy and Spain. PBMCs, B-cell-depleted T cells, or T cells provided the cDNA or gDNA that made up the material.

Per the original data handling: Nucleated cell number was recorded as an estimate derived from reference gene primer amplification. Method: immunoSEQ multiplex PCR; TCRdb's copy keeps in-frame clones and lacks some. That table supplies the V and J calls and clone size; D and trimming were determined from the DNA. The sample lists roughly 300,000 clones, around 89% occurring once. This sequence originates from a man aged 18 to 29 who had recovered from COVID-19. Sequencing was carried out using peripheral blood. V is TRBV9 and J is TRBJ2-3; 10 nucleotides align to TRBD2. CDR3 DNA sequence: TGTGCCAGCAGCGACCTGCTAGCGGGAGTATCAGATACGCAGTATTTT. Residues: CASSDLLAGVSDTQYF. The full variable domain, with the rest looked up from reference TRBV9 and TRBJ2-3, is DSGVTQTPKHLITATGQRVTLRCSPRSGDLSVYWYQQSLDQGLQFLIQYYNGEERAKGNILERFSAQQFPDLHSELNLSSLELGDSALYFCASSDLLAGVSDTQYFGPGTRLTVL.